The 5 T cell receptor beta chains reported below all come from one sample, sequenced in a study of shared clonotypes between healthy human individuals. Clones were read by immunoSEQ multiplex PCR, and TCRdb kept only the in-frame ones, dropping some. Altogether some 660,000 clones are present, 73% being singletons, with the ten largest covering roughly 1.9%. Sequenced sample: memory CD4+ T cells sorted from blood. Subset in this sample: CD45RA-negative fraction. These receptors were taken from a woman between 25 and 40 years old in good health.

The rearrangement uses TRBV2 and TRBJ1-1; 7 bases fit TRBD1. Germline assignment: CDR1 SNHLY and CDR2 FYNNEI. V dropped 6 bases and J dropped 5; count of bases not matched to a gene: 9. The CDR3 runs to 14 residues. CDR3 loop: CASSPEGAGTEAFF. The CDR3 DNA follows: TGTGCCAGCAGCCCGGAGGGGGCTGGTACTGAAGCTTTCTTT. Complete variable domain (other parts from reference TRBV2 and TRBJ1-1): EPEVTQTPSHQVTQMGQEVILRCVPISNHLYFYWYRQILGQKVEFLVSFYNNEISEKSEIFDDQFSVERPDGSNFTLKIRSTKLEDSAMYFCASSPEGAGTEAFFGQGTRLTVV.

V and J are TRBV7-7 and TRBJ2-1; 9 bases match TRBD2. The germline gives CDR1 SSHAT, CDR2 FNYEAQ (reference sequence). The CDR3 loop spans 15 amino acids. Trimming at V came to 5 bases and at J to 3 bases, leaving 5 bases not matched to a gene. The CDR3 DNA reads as TGTGCCAGCAGCGCAAGACTAGCGGTCTACAATGAGCAGTTCTTC. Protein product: CASSARLAVYNEQFF.

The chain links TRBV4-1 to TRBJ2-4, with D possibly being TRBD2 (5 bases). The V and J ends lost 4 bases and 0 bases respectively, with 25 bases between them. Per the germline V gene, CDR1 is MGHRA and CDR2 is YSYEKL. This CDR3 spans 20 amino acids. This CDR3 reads CASSRYRDTNRIRAKNIQYF. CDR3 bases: TGCGCCAGCAGCCGGTACCGGGATACCAACAGAATAAGAGCCAAAAACATTCAGTACTTC.

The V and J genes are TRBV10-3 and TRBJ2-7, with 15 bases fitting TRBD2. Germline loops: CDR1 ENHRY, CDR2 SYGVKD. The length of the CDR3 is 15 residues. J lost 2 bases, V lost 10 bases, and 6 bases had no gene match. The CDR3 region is CATGTSGRPTYEQYF. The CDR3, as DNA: TGTGCCACCGGGACTAGCGGGAGGCCGACCTACGAGCAGTACTTC.

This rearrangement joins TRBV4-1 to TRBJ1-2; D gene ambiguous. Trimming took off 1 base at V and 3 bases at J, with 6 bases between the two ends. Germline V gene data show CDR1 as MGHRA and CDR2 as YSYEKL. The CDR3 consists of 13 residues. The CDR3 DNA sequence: TGCGCCAGCAGCCAAGCGGAGGACTATGGCTACACCTTC. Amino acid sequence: CASSQAEDYGYTF.